These T cell receptor beta chains were read from a single sample in a study of shared clonotypes between healthy human individuals. Profiling relied on immunoSEQ multiplex PCR, and the TCRdb table lists in-frame clones only, not all of them. There are about 2,100,000 clones in the sample; approximately 94% occur only once, and 1.7% lies in the top ten. Material for sequencing was naive CD8+ T cells from PBMCs. The receptors were gathered from a man between 18 and 35 years old in good health. Some clones in this sample may be carry-over from other donors' samples. Both conserved end residues are part of each CDR3. Each record gives: D gene, clone size, V gene, J gene, CDR3 DNA, CDR3 protein. D genes are given only for firm matches. Some rows mark clone size as missing; the rest say once, few, many or name a class of expanded clone.

>NA|NA|TRBV27|TRBJ2-1
TGTGCCAGCAGTTTAGCCCCAAGCACCGAGCAGTTCTTC
CASSLAPSTEQFF
>NA|NA|TRBV5-6|TRBJ2-7
TGTGCCAGCAGCTCCCGACAGTTCCTCTACGAGCAGTACTTC
CASSSRQFLYEQYF
>NA|once|TRBV4-2|TRBJ2-3
TGTGCCAGCAGTTCCGGGGCTGGCACAGATACGCAGTATTTT
CASSSGAGTDTQYF
>TRBD2|NA|TRBV5-1|TRBJ2-1
TGCGCCAGCCGGCGGGAGAACGGAGGCAATGAGCAGTTCTTC
CASRRENGGNEQFF
>NA|NA|TRBV14|TRBJ2-7
TGTGCCAGCAGCCAGACACAGGGTTACTACGAGCAGTACTTC
CASSQTQGYYEQYF
>NA|NA|TRBV12-5|TRBJ1-3
TGTGCTAGTGGTTTTTCTGGCTCTGGAAACACCATATATTTT
CASGFSGSGNTIYF
>NA|NA|TRBV10-3|TRBJ2-7
TGTGCCATCAGAAAACAGGGAGCCGAGCAGTACTTC
CAIRKQGAEQYF
>NA|NA|TRBV5-1|TRBJ2-5
TGCGCCAGCAGCTTGTCCCACCAGCAAGAGACCCAGTACTTC
CASSLSHQQETQYF
>NA|NA|TRBV9|TRBJ2-5
TGTGCCAGCAGCGTAGGGGGTGAAGAGACCCAGTACTTC
CASSVGGEETQYF
>NA|NA|TRBV4-1|TRBJ1-2
TGCGCCAGCAGCCAAGAACCGGGCCTATTGGATGGCTACACCTTC
CASSQEPGLLDGYTF
>NA|few|TRBV19|TRBJ1-1
TGTGCCAGTAGTATCGACAGGAACACTGAAGCTTTCTTT
CASSIDRNTEAFF
>NA|NA|TRBV2|TRBJ1-2
TGTGCCAGGACCTACCGGGACGGTATCGGCTACACCTTC
CARTYRDGIGYTF
>TRBD1|NA|TRBV6-1|TRBJ2-7
TGTGCCAGCAGTGAAGCGAGAAGGGGACAGCCCTACGAGCAGTACTTC
CASSEARRGQPYEQYF
>NA|NA|TRBV27|TRBJ2-7
TGTGCCAGCGCAGGGGGGAGCTCCTACGAGCAGTACTTC
CASAGGSSYEQYF
>NA|NA|TRBV29-1|TRBJ1-2
TGCAGCGTTGAACATGGGGACTTC
CSVEHGDF
>NA|NA|TRBV4-1|TRBJ1-4
TGCGCCAGCAGCCAAGTTGGAGGTAATGAAAAACTGTTTTTT
CASSQVGGNEKLFF
>NA|NA|TRBV27|TRBJ2-7
TGTGCCAGCAGTTTCCTAGGAGCCCTCGACGAGCAGTACTTC
CASSFLGALDEQYF
>TRBD1|NA|TRBV5-6|TRBJ2-1
TGTGCCAGCAGCCCGGGGACAGGGGCGTCTTACAATGAGCAGTTCTTC
CASSPGTGASYNEQFF
>NA|NA|TRBV7-3|TRBJ2-2
TGTGCCAGCAGCCAAGGGGGTAACGGGGAGCTGTTTTTT
CASSQGGNGELFF
>NA|NA|TRBV28|TRBJ2-7
TGTGCCAGCAGTTTGGTAGCGGAGGCCCTCGAGCAGTACTTC
CASSLVAEALEQYF
>NA|NA|TRBV4-3|TRBJ1-1
TGCGCCAGCAGCCGAGGGTCGGCGTTGAACACTGAAGCTTTCTTT
CASSRGSALNTEAFF
>NA|NA|TRBV28|TRBJ2-7
TGTGCCAGCACCACGGTGGGGGACGGTGCCTACGAGCAGTACTTC
CASTTVGDGAYEQYF
>NA|NA|TRBV7-9|TRBJ2-1
TGTGCCAGCATGGGGACGGTGGACTACAATGAGCAGTTCTTC
CASMGTVDYNEQFF
>TRBD1|NA|TRBV29-1|TRBJ2-1
TGCAGCGTTGTTCAGGGGGCCTACAATGAGCAGTTCTTC
CSVVQGAYNEQFF
>NA|many|TRBV27|TRBJ2-3
TGTGCCAGCAGTACCCGGGACGGTGGACAGAATACGCAGTATTTT
CASSTRDGGQNTQYF
>NA|NA|TRBV4-3|TRBJ2-7
TGCGCCAGCAGCCAAGATTACTTTCCGGCCAGGGTATCGGGTTACGAGCAGTACTTC
CASSQDYFPARVSGYEQYF
>TRBD1|NA|TRBV6-1|TRBJ1-2
TGTGCCAGCAGTGACAGGGGGGCCAGTTTTAACTATGGCTACACCTTC
CASSDRGASFNYGYTF
>NA|NA|TRBV11-2|TRBJ2-7
TGTGCCAGCAGCTTAGACCCCCCCCACGAGCAGTACTTC
CASSLDPPHEQYF
>NA|NA|TRBV2|TRBJ1-2
TGTGCCAGCAAGGTAATATACACCTTC
CASKVIYTF
>TRBD1|NA|TRBV29-1|TRBJ2-2
TGCAGCGTTGACGGGACAGGGGCCCGGTTTGGTAGCACCGGGGAGCTGTTTTTT
CSVDGTGARFGSTGELFF
>TRBD1|NA|TRBV10-2|TRBJ2-7
TGCGCCAGCAATGTCAAGGACAGGGACCACGAGCAGTACTTC
CASNVKDRDHEQYF
>NA|once|TRBV14|TRBJ1-4
TGTGCCAGCAGCCAAGGCCGGGGGTCCAATGAAAAACTGTTTTTT
CASSQGRGSNEKLFF
>NA|NA|TRBV6-5|TRBJ2-6
TGTGCCAGCAGTTACGATAGGGCTGGGGCCAACGTCCTGACTTTC
CASSYDRAGANVLTF
>NA|NA|TRBV7-9|TRBJ1-3
TGTGCCAGCAGCTATGTGAGAGGGGCTGGAAACACCATATATTTT
CASSYVRGAGNTIYF
>NA|NA|TRBV28|TRBJ1-3
TGTGCCAGCAGTCTAAGGCGAGACAGACTTGGAAACACCATATATTTT
CASSLRRDRLGNTIYF